The clone carrying this T cell receptor beta chain was recorded at least ten times. Germline V lookup: CDR1 LNHNV, CDR2 YYDKDF (reference sequence). The CDR3 consists of 14 residues. V lost 2 bases and J lost 4, with 8 bases in between. This sample was included in a study of T-cell reconstitution after alpha-beta-depleted transplantation in children. Unique molecular identifiers featured in how the TCRbeta library was prepared. TCRdb itself ran the PCR reads through MiXCR, one entry per CDR3 protein. The sample holds hundreds of thousands of distinct CDR3 sequences, less than 15% seen once. This sequence originates from a human donor who donated a stem cell graft to a child with Fanconi anemia. This chain links TRBV15 with TRBJ2-2; tentatively, D is TRBD1 or TRBD2 (5 bases each). The sample was PBMCs, taken from the stem cell graft. CDR3 DNA: TGTGCCACCAGCAGACGGGACCCCACCGGGGAGCTGTTTTTT. Translated: CATSRRDPTGELFF.